This T cell receptor beta chain came from a study of T cell responses to AZD1222 COVID-19 vaccine. Sequencing used immunoSEQ multiplex PCR; TCRdb keeps in-frame clones, though not all of them. This sample has about 150,000 clones; about 86% occur once, and the top ten carry 5% to 6%. To note about this clone: Its antigen is as yet unknown.

General observations from the study: Spike-specific TCR breadth and depth were elevated following two AZD1222 doses. Just a handful of AZD1222 recipients were seropositive at baseline. Without day 14 samples, only post-peak T cell repertoires were studied. Donor demographics were predominantly white British with a female majority; clonal diversity may be underestimated.

The CDR3 has 11 amino acids. Germline CDR1 MNHEY, CDR2 SVGAGI. Trimming removed 6 bases from V and 10 bases from J, with 7 bases in between. The sequencing here drew on peripheral blood, taken on day 0 of MenACWY control vaccination. The chain has TRBV6-5 and TRBJ1-6, with a tentative D call TRBD1 (5 bases). The receptor was isolated from an adult in good health. The CDR3 sequence is CASRGGSPLHF. The CDR3 DNA reads TGTGCCAGCAGGGGGGGGTCACCCCTCCACTTT.